This T cell receptor beta chain was profiled in a study of blood T cell repertoires in COVID-19. Study-wide context: Samples taken during acute and convalescent COVID-19 were collected in the United States, Italy and Spain. Nucleic acid was either cDNA or gDNA, and it came from T cells, B-cell-depleted T cells, or PBMCs.

As processed by the authors: Cell counts per sample came from amplifying reference gene primers. Clones were sequenced by immunoSEQ multiplex PCR, and TCRdb holds only the in-frame ones, with some missing. The DNA gave D and trimming, while V, J and clone size come from that table. The repertoire holds 90,000 to 120,000 clones, with about 80% as singletons. The clonotype originates from a woman between 65 and 79 years old with acute or convalescent COVID-19. The sequencing sample was made of peripheral blood.

CDR3 protein: CASRSGQGSGRGQPQHF. The CDR3 DNA sequence: TGTGCCAGTAGATCGGGACAGGGCTCTGGAAGGGGTCAGCCCCAGCATTTT. This chain joins TRBV19 and TRBJ1-5; 9 nucleotides agree with TRBD1. The CDR3 runs to 17 residues. From germline, CDR1 is LNHDA and CDR2 SQIVND (reference sequence). V was pared by 6 bases and J by 6 bases, with 15 bases of the junction left unmatched.